The clone carrying this T cell receptor (beta chain) was observed a few times. Its specificity is unknown. Germline lookup yields CDR1 DFQATT and CDR2 SNEGSKA (reference sequence). The CDR3 length is 15 residues. Germline trimming cut 5 bases from V and 7 bases from J; bases unmatched to any gene: 8. The data are from a study of identical twins. General study results and limits: Abundant beta clonotypes from cord blood bore fewer insertions; memory repertoires lacked this pattern.

A universal primer site was incorporated via template switching, and the cDNA contained unique molecular identifiers. TCRdb used MiXCR to reprocess the 5' RACE reads, holding one entry per CDR3 protein. The sample records about 520,000 distinct CDR3 sequences, 20% to 25% being singletons. The data also belong to a second study, concerning T cells expressing NK-cell markers. From that second work: There were four donors in whom these clonotypes also led the CD3+CD56-NKG2C+ fraction.

This clonotype was obtained from a young woman in good health. The sequencing input was CD4+ T cells sorted from blood. The chain recombines TRBV20-1 with TRBJ2-1; the match to TRBD2 covers 13 bases. Written as DNA, the CDR3 is TGCAGTGCTTCGGGACTAGCGGGACGTGTTAATGAGCAGTTCTTC. Its protein product is CSASGLAGRVNEQFF.